This T cell receptor beta chain was identified in a study of cytomegalovirus exposure and HLA in healthy donors. Study-level results: A few chains tied to CMV proved CMV antigen-specific in vitro. Exclusion as indistinguishable affected some V segments, including TRBV6-2 and TRBV6-3.

13 Jbeta primers and 60 Vbeta primers were used for the PCR. Data came from immunoSEQ multiplex PCR; TCRdb stores just in-frame clones and leaves some out. The top ten hold 2.4% of the sample, which has some 190,000 clones, 70% to 90% seen once. CDR1 SGHRS and CDR2 YFSETQ come from the germline V gene. The CDR3 length is 15 residues. The trim removed 4 bases at V and 9 bases at J, leaving 13 bases unmatched. Comments on this clone: Its antigen is as yet unknown.

Sequenced input: PBMCs. This receptor was identified in a male donor in good health and CMV-seronegative. The gene calls are TRBV5-1 and TRBJ1-2; 9 bases line up with TRBD1. The CDR3 bases are TGCGCCAGCAGCATCGAGGGGACTGACAGGGGGAGCTACACCTTC. This gives the protein CASSIEGTDRGSYTF.